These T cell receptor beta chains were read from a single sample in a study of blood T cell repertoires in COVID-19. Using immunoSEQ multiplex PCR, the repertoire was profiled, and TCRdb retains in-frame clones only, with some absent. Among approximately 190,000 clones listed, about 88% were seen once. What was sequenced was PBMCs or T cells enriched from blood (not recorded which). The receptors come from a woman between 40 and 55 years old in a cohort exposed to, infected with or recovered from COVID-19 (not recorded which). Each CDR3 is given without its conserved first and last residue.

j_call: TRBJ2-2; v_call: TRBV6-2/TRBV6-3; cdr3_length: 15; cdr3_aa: ASSYSTSGSDPGELF
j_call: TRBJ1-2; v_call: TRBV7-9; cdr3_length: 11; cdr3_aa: ASSLGARYGYT
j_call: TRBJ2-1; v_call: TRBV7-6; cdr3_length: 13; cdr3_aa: ASSFLAVSYNEQF
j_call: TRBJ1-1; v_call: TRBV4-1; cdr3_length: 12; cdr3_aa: ASSQVEMGTEAF
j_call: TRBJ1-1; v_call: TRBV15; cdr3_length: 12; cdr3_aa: ATSRVVVSSEAF
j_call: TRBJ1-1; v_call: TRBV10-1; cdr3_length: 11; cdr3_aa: ASSPDKNTEAF
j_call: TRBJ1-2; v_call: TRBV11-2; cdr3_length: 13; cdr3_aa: ASSLGSDRGYGYT
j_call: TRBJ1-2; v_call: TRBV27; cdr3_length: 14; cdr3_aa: ASSPKPRGVNYGYT
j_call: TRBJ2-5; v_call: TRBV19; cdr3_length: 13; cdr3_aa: ASSTLGGGAETQY
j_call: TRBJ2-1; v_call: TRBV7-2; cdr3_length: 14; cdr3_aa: ASSYPGLAGRDEQF
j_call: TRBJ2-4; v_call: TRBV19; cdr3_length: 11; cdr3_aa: ASSIGGENIQY
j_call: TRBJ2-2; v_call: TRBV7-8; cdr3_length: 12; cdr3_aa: ASSLAGMSGELF
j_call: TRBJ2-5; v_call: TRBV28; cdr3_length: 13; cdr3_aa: ASREAGGQGETQY
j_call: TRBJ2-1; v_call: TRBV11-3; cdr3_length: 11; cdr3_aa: ASRRRGGNEQF
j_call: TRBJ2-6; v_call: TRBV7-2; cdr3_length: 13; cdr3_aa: ASSYSPSGANVLT
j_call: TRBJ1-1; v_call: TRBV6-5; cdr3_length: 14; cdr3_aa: ASSYTYATGNTEAF
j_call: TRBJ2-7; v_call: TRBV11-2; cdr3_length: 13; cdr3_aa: ASSAGTVLSYEQY
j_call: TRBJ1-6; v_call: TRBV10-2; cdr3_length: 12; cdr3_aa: ASSAVSGNSPLH
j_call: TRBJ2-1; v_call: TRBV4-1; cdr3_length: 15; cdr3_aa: ASSQQARDFSYNEQF
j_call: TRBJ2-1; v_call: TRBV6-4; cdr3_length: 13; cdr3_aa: ASSDSEGSGDEQF
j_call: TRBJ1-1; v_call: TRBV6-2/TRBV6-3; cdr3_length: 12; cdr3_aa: ASSYDQLYTEAF
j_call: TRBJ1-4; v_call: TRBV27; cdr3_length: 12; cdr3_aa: ASSRSGGYEKLF
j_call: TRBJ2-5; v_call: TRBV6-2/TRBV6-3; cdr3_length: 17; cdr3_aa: ASSYPRGRGTIIKETQY